The clone carrying this T cell receptor (beta chain) occurred once. Its antigen is currently unknown. This CDR3 comprises 15 residues. After removal of 2 bases from V and 4 bases from J, the junction contained 1 base not matched to a gene. Germline values: CDR1 SGHRS, CDR2 YFSETQ. This sample was taken from a study of T cell responses to AZD1222 COVID-19 vaccine. General study results and limits: Unmutated variant regions are reportedly targeted by nearly half of spike-specific TCRs. Among vaccine-associated CD4 TCRs, coverage spanned spike, with dominance at 160-218 and 743-854.

The repertoire was sequenced with immunoSEQ multiplex PCR; TCRdb's copy has only in-frame clones and lacks some. Found here are just over 150,000 clones, more than 90% of them singletons; the top ten hold about 1.6%. Combined were second doses at about 4 or about 12 weeks. The source material was peripheral blood, sampled 28 days after the second AZD1222 dose. This rearrangement joins TRBV5-1 to TRBJ1-6; 9 positions agree with TRBD1. The clonotype was recovered from an adult who received the AZD1222 COVID-19 vaccine. This CDR3 is CASSLGQGYNSPLHF. The CDR3 coding sequence is TGCGCCAGCAGCTTAGGACAGGGGTATAATTCACCCCTCCACTTT. Complete variable domain (other parts from reference TRBV5-1 and TRBJ1-6): KAGVTQTPRYLIKTRGQQVTLSCSPISGHRSVSWYQQTPGQGLQFLFEYFSETQRNKGNFPGRFSGRQFSNSRSEMNVSTLELGDSALYLCASSLGQGYNSPLHFGNGTRLTVT.